This passage covers 4 T cell receptor beta chains from one sample sequenced in a study of shared clonotypes between healthy human individuals. TCRdb keeps only in-frame clones here, not all; method: immunoSEQ multiplex PCR. The sample lists about 2.3 million clones, more than 85% occurring once. Sequencing input: naive CD4+ T cells from PBMCs. This sample's subset: CD45RA+ positively selected. These receptors were collected from a man aged 18 to 30 in good health. Some clones in this sample may be carry-over from other donors' samples.

This chain connects TRBV19 to TRBJ2-7, with 8 bases lining up with TRBD1. The trim removed 5 bases at V and 3 bases at J, leaving 6 bases unmatched. The length of the CDR3 is 14 residues. Germline V gene sequence: CDR1 LNHDA, CDR2 SQIVND (reference sequence). The chain's CDR3 is CASSVGQADYEQYF. DNA for the CDR3: TGTGCCAGTAGTGTGGGACAGGCAGACTACGAGCAGTACTTC.

The V call is TRBV7-9, the J call TRBJ2-7, with D tentatively TRBD2 (5 bases). Germline loops: CDR1 SEHNR, CDR2 FQNEAQ (reference sequence). CDR3 length: 12 amino acids. The germline V and J ends were trimmed by 4 bases and 6 bases, with 10 bases remaining between them. The CDR3: CASSSRAFEQYF. In nucleotides, the CDR3 is TGTGCCAGCAGCTCGAGGGCATTCGAGCAGTACTTC.

Here the CDR3 reads CAWSARTGANLNTEAFF. As DNA, the CDR3 is TGTGCCTGGAGTGCGCGGACAGGGGCCAATTTGAACACTGAAGCTTTCTTT. The chain links TRBV30 to TRBJ1-1, with 9 positions matching TRBD1. J gave up 0 bases and V 1 base, and 9 bases lay outside the gene matches. The CDR3 is 17 residues long. CDR1 and CDR2 from the germline V gene are GTSNPN and SVGIG (reference sequence).

The chain links TRBV18 to TRBJ1-4; 8 nucleotides agree with TRBD1. V lost 1 base to trimming and J lost 7 bases; unmatched junction nucleotides: 11. This CDR3 comprises 17 residues. Germline assignment: CDR1 KGHSH and CDR2 LQKENI. CDR3 region: CASSPRGPTGEIEKLFF. CDR3 sequence (DNA): TGTGCCAGCTCACCACGTGGACCGACAGGGGAAATTGAAAAACTGTTTTTT.